The 17 T cell receptor beta chains reported below all come from one sample, sequenced in a study of T cell repertoires in cytomegalovirus infection. Antigen specificity for these receptors is unknown. A single record per CDR3 protein comes from TCRdb applying MiXCR to the reads. The table lists approximately 7,900 distinct CDR3 sequences, about 53% of them singletons. Material for sequencing was PBMCs, sequenced either directly or after in vitro stimulation (not recorded which). The receptors here all came from a human donor in good health (CMV status not recorded). Some clones in this sample may be carry-over from other donors' samples.

This clonotype counts as medium-sized. The rearrangement joins TRBV2 to TRBJ1-5; no clear D gene. CDR1 and CDR2 (germline): SNHLY, FYNNEI. The CDR3 consists of 13 residues. V lost 5 bases to trimming and J lost 3 bases, with 8 bases between them. CDR3 region: CASSIWVNQPQHF. Here the CDR3 DNA reads TGTGCCAGCAGTATCTGGGTCAATCAGCCCCAGCATTTT.

The gene calls are TRBV7-2 and TRBJ1-5, with D tentatively TRBD1 (6 bases). The CDR3 spans 16 residues. The germline V gene encodes CDR1 SGHTA and CDR2 FQGNSA. With 5 bases removed from V and 9 bases from J, the gap between germline ends came to 23 bases. CDR3 residues: CASSPSGHGSLGPQHF. CDR3 in DNA: TGTGCCAGCAGCCCCTCGGGACACGGATCATTGGGGCCCCAGCATTTT.

This clonotype was counted only a few times. The chain recombines TRBV6-1 with TRBJ1-1; D unclear. V lost 8 bases and J 2 bases, leaving 15 bases between the germline ends. CDR1 MNHNS and CDR2 SASEGT come from the germline V gene. The CDR3 is made up of 14 amino acids. The CDR3 DNA follows: TGTGCCAGCTCAGCAAGAGGGCCAAACACTGAAGCTTTCTTT. Its protein product is CASSARGPNTEAFF.

The gene calls are TRBV7-2 and TRBJ1-2; 7 nucleotides line up with TRBD1. CDR1 SGHTA and CDR2 FQGNSA come from the germline V gene. The length of the CDR3 is 19 residues. After removal of 9 bases from V and 11 bases from J, the junction contained 33 bases not matched to a gene. CDR3 in amino acids: CARGLGDVTPTGLGSGYTF. The CDR3 region has the DNA TGTGCCAGAGGCTTAGGGGACGTCACTCCGACAGGGTTGGGTAGTGGTTACACCTTC.

J is TRBJ1-2 and V is TRBV7-9, with D possibly TRBD1 on 6 matching bases. This CDR3 spans 15 amino acids. Trimming removed 6 bases from V and 4 bases from J, with 18 bases in between. Germline CDR1 and CDR2: SEHNR and FQNEAQ (reference sequence). CDR3 bases: TGTGCCAGCAGACCAAAGACAGGCTACTTCTATGGCTACACCTTC. Its protein product is CASRPKTGYFYGYTF.

This clonotype was recorded only once. J is TRBJ2-3 and V is TRBV20-1, with 8 bases matching TRBD2. With V trimmed by 3 bases and J by 0 bases, 2 bases remained unmatched. Germline CDR1 and CDR2: DFQATT and SNEGSKA (reference sequence). The CDR3 extends over 14 amino acids. The DNA for the CDR3 is TGCAGTGCTAGTGAGCGGGGGAGCACAGATACGCAGTATTTT. Its translation: CSASERGSTDTQYF.

In the case of this clonotype: It is likely a read error, because the conserved phenylalanine at the end of the CDR3 is missing. The V gene is TRBV12-3 or TRBV12-4, the J gene TRBJ1-1; D is perhaps TRBD1 (6 bases). Trimming cost V 9 bases and J 4 bases, with 24 bases left between them. The CDR3 sequence is 16 residues long. CDR3 loop: CASCLRVSKQGTEAFL. CDR3 sequence (DNA): TGTGCCAGTTGCCTCAGGGTTTCCAAACAGGGCACTGAAGCTTTCTTG.

The gene calls are TRBV7-2 and TRBJ2-5; possibly TRBD2 for D (7 bases). Per germline, CDR1 SGHTA and CDR2 FQGNSA. The V end was cut by 5 bases, the J end by 7 bases, with 23 bases between. The CDR3 loop spans 16 amino acids. This chain's CDR3 is CASSPLGRGGEGTQYF. The CDR3, as DNA: TGTGCCAGCAGCCCCCTCGGTAGGGGGGGCGAGGGGACCCAGTACTTC.

The table lists this clonotype with a few counts. Lacking the conserved final phenylalanine or tryptophan, this CDR3 likely reflects a read error. The CDR3 here is CASSLGAVTPTGLGRGYTC. Written as DNA, the CDR3 is TGTGCCAGCAGCTTAGGGGCCGTCACTCCGACAGGGTTGGGGAGGGGCTACACCTGC. This sequence joins TRBV7-2 and TRBJ1-2; 7 nucleotides line up with TRBD1. V was clipped by 1 base and J by 8 bases; unmatched bases: 22. Germline V gene lookup returns CDR1 SGHTA and CDR2 FQGNSA. CDR3 size: 19 residues.

The chain carries TRBV7-2 and TRBJ1-3; D may be TRBD1 (6 bases). The CDR3 is made up of 12 amino acids. Trimming pared 2 bases from V and 7 bases from J, leaving 6 bases between. Germline V CDR1 and CDR2: SGHTA, FQGNSA. The CDR3 loop is CASSLQGNTIYF. The CDR3 region has the DNA TGTGCCAGCAGCTTACAGGGGAACACCATATATTTT.

This clonotype is a singleton in its sample. A single base separates this from a much larger clone, so it may be a read error. V and J are TRBV3-1 and TRBJ1-1, with D hard to call. The CDR3 covers 14 residues. Germline V gene data show CDR1 as LGHDT and CDR2 as YNNKEL (reference sequence). The CDR3 sequence is CARSSAALRTEAFF. Written as DNA, the CDR3 is TGTGCCCGCAGCTCCGCCGCGTTGAGGACTGAAGCTTTCTTT.

The chain is built from TRBV12-3 or TRBV12-4 and TRBJ1-1; 7 nucleotides align to TRBD1. V lost 1 base to trimming and J lost 1 base; unmatched junction nucleotides: 0. The CDR3 loop spans 14 amino acids. CDR3 sequence reads: CASSLGTGNTEAFF. As DNA, the CDR3 is TGTGCCAGCAGTTTAGGGACAGGGAACACTGAAGCTTTCTTT.

The genes are TRBV20-1 and TRBJ2-7; D unresolved. V dropped 3 bases and J dropped 3 bases, with 6 bases sitting between them. The CDR3 covers 11 residues. Germline CDR1 and CDR2: DFQATT and SNEGSKA (reference sequence). CDR3: CSASNSYEQYF. The CDR3 DNA reads TGCAGTGCTAGTAACAGCTACGAGCAGTACTTC.

Note on this clonotype: The conserved final phenylalanine or tryptophan is absent from the CDR3, which likely points to a read error. No DNA is shown, since the ends of the CDR3 on it are uncertain; the CDR3 is the one TCRdb lists. The rearrangement uses TRBV24-1 and TRBJ2-3. Termini included, the CDR3 measures 10 amino acids. Germline loops: CDR1 KGHDR, CDR2 SFDVKD. This CDR3 reads CASHGVTKSL.

This clonotype was seen a few times. The gene calls are TRBV5-8 and TRBJ2-5, with D hard to call. V lost 4 bases, J lost 5 bases, and 6 bases lay in between. The CDR3 has 11 residues. Per the germline V gene, CDR1 is SGHTS and CDR2 is YDEGEE. The CDR3: CASSPPETQYF. CDR3 sequence (DNA): TGTGCCAGCAGCCCCCCGGAGACCCAGTACTTC.

The V gene is TRBV12-3 or TRBV12-4, the J gene TRBJ2-1, with D perhaps matching TRBD1 or TRBD2 (5 bases each). The CDR3 consists of 15 residues. V was pared by 5 bases and J by 5 bases, with 16 bases between. The CDR3 bases are TGTGCCAGCAGTGGATACCGGGACGACCACAATGAGCAGTTCTTC. Amino acid sequence: CASSGYRDDHNEQFF.

The V gene is TRBV5-1, the J gene TRBJ1-5, with D perhaps TRBD2 (6 bases). The J call is uncertain, as TRBJ2-3 better fits the DNA end. Germline V gives CDR1 SGHRS, CDR2 YFSETQ. The CDR3 length is 14 residues. The CDR3 spells CASSAAGSNQPQYF. Here the CDR3 DNA reads TGCGCCAGCAGCGCTGCGGGGAGCAATCAGCCCCAGTATTTT.